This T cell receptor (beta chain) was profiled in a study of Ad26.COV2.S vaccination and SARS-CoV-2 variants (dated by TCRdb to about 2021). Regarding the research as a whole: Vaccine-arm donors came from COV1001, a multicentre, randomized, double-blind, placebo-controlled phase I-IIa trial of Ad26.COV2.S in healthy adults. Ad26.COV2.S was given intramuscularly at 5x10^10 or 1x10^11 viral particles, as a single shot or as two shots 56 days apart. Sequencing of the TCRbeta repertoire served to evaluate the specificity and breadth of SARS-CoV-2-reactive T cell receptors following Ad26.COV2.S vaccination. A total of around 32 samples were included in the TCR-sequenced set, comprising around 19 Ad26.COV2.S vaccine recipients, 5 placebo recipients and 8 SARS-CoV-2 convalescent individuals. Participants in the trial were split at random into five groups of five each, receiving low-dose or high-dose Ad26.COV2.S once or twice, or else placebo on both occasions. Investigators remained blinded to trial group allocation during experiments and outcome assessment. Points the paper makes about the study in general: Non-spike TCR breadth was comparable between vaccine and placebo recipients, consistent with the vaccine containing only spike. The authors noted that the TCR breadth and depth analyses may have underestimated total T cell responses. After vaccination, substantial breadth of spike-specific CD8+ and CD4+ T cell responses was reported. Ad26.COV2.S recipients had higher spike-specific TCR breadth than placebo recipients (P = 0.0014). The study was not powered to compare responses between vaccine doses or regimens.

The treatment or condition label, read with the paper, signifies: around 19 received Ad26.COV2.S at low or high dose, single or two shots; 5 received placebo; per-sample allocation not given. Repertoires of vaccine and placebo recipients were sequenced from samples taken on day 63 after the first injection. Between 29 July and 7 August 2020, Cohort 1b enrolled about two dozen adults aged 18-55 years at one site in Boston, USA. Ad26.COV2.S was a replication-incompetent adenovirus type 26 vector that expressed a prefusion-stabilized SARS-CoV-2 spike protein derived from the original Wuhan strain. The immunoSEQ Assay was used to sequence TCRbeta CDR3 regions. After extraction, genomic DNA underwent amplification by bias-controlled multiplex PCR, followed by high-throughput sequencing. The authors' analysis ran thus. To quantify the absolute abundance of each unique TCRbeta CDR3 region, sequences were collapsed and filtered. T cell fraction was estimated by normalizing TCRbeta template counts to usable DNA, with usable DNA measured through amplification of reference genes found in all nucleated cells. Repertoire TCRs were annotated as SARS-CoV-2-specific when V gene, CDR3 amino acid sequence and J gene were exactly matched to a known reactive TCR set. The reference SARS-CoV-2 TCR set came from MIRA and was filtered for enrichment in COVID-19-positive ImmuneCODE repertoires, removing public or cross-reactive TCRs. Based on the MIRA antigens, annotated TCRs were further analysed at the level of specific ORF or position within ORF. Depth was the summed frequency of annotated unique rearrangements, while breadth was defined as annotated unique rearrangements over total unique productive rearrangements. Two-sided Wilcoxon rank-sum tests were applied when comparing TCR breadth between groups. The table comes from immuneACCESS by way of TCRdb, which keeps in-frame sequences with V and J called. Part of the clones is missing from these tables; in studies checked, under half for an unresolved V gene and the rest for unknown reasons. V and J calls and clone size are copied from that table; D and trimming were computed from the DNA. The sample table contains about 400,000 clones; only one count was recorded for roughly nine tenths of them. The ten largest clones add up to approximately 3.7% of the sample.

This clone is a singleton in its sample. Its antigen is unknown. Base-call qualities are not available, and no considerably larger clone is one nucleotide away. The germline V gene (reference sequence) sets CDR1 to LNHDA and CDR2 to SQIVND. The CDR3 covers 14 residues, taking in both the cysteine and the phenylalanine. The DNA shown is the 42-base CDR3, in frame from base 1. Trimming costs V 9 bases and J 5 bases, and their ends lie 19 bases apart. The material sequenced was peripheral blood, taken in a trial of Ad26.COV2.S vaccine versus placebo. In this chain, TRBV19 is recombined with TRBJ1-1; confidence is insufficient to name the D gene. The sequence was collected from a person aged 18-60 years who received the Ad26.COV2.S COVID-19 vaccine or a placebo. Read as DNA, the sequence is TGTGCCAGCCAGTCACGTCTCGGGAGGACTGAAGCTTTCTTT. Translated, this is CASQSRLGRTEAFF.